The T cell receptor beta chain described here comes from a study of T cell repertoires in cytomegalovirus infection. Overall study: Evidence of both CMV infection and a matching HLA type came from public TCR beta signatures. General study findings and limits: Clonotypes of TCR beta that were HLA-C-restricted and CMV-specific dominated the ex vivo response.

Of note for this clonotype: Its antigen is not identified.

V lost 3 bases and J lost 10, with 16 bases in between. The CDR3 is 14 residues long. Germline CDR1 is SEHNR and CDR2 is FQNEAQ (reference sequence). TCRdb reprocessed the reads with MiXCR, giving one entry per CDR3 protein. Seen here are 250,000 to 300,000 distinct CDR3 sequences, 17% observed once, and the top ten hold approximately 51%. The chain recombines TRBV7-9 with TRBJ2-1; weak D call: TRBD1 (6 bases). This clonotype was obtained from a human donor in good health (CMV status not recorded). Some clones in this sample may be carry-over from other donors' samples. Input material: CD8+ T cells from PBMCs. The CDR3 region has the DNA TGTGCCAGCAGCTTTAACTTCCTCGACAGGGAGCAGTTCTTC. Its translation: CASSFNFLDREQFF.